The rows below give T cell receptor beta chains drawn from one sample of a study of T cell responses to AZD1222 COVID-19 vaccine. Libraries were prepared by immunoSEQ multiplex PCR; TCRdb keeps only in-frame clonotypes and omits some of them. The repertoire holds about 120,000 clones, with around 90% as singletons. Material: peripheral blood, obtained 28 days after the second dose of the MenACWY control vaccine. The origin of the receptors is an adult who received the MenACWY meningococcal vaccine as a control. The CDR3 runs from the conserved cysteine through the conserved F or W. A D gene is named only where the DNA matches it firmly. Not all rows give a size; the values are once, few, many and, for expanded clones, a class.

d_gene | j_gene | abundance | v_gene | CDR3aa | CDR3nt
NA | TRBJ1-5 | NA | TRBV28 | CASSSNSYQPQHF | TGTGCCAGCAGTTCAAACAGCTATCAGCCCCAGCATTTT
TRBD2 | TRBJ2-3 | once | TRBV20-1 | CSASWTSGTDTQYF | TGCAGTGCTAGTTGGACTAGCGGCACAGATACGCAGTATTTT
NA | TRBJ2-7 | once | TRBV11-2 | CASSLELSHYEQYF | TGTGCCAGCAGCTTAGAGCTAAGTCATTACGAGCAGTACTTC
NA | TRBJ2-5 | many | TRBV9 | CASSVVPQETQYF | TGTGCCAGCAGCGTAGTCCCACAAGAGACCCAGTACTTC
NA | TRBJ1-2 | NA | TRBV5-4 | CASSPGQNYGYTF | TGTGCCAGCAGCCCAGGACAGAACTATGGCTACACCTTC
TRBD2 | TRBJ2-3 | NA | TRBV6-2/TRBV6-3 | CASSRRLAGDTDTQYF | TGTGCCAGCAGTCGCCGGCTAGCGGGGGACACAGATACGCAGTATTTT
NA | TRBJ2-3 | NA | TRBV5-1 | CASSLGGFGTDTQYF | TGCGCCAGCAGCTTGGGTGGCTTCGGCACAGATACGCAGTATTTT
TRBD2 | TRBJ2-5 | NA | TRBV11-3 | CASSSGLAGQETQYF | TGTGCCAGCAGCTCCGGACTAGCGGGTCAAGAGACCCAGTACTTC
NA | TRBJ1-2 | once | TRBV28 | CASSPPKSNYGYTF | TGTGCCAGCAGTCCCCCCAAATCTAACTATGGCTACACCTTC
NA | TRBJ2-3 | NA | TRBV5-3 | CARSLTGTSHTDTQYF | TGTGCCAGAAGCTTAACAGGGACTTCTCACACAGATACGCAGTATTTT
NA | TRBJ2-7 | NA | TRBV28 | CASSLGRNEQYF | TGTGCCAGCAGTTTGGGCCGTAACGAGCAGTACTTC
NA | TRBJ1-1 | NA | TRBV6-1 | CASSEAGESTEAFF | TGTGCCAGCAGTGAAGCTGGGGAAAGCACTGAAGCTTTCTTT
TRBD2 | TRBJ2-1 | few | TRBV6-4 | CASSELAGESNEQFF | TGTGCCAGCAGTGAACTAGCGGGAGAGTCCAATGAGCAGTTCTTC
NA | TRBJ2-5 | NA | TRBV4-1 | CASSQAGAQETQYF | TGCGCCAGCAGCCAAGCGGGGGCCCAAGAGACCCAGTACTTC
TRBD1 | TRBJ2-6 | NA | TRBV24-1 | CATSGPLDRGDGANVLTF | TGTGCCACCAGTGGTCCCCTCGACAGGGGGGATGGGGCCAACGTCCTGACTTTC
NA | TRBJ1-6 | few | TRBV15 | CATSRGPFNSPLHF | TGTGCCACCAGCAGAGGCCCATTCAATTCACCCCTCCACTTT
NA | TRBJ1-5 | NA | TRBV27 | CASMSHRLSQPQHF | TGTGCCAGCATGAGTCACAGGCTGAGTCAGCCCCAGCATTTT
NA | TRBJ2-1 | NA | TRBV7-8 | CASSPGVLSSYNEQFF | TGTGCCAGCAGCCCGGGAGTCCTGAGCTCCTACAATGAGCAGTTCTTC
NA | TRBJ2-5 | NA | TRBV21-1 | CASSTDLGTQYF | TGTGCCAGCAGCACTGATCTGGGGACCCAGTACTTC
NA | TRBJ2-1 | NA | TRBV28 | CASRGLLEEQFF | TGTGCCAGCAGGGGGCTCCTTGAGGAGCAGTTCTTC
TRBD2 | TRBJ2-5 | NA | TRBV7-2 | CASSFSAGGLQETQYF | TGTGCCAGCAGCTTCTCAGCGGGGGGCCTCCAAGAGACCCAGTACTTC
NA | TRBJ1-1 | NA | TRBV6-5 | CASSQQGWMNTEAFF | TGTGCCAGCAGTCAGCAGGGGTGGATGAACACTGAAGCTTTCTTT
TRBD1 | TRBJ2-2 | NA | TRBV29-1 | CSALSQGAYDTGELFF | TGCAGCGCTCTAAGCCAGGGGGCATACGACACCGGGGAGCTGTTTTTT
NA | TRBJ1-4 | NA | TRBV10-3 | CAISEGATNEKLFF | TGTGCCATCAGTGAGGGGGCAACTAATGAAAAACTGTTTTTT
TRBD2 | TRBJ2-1 | NA | TRBV6-1 | CASSDYLAGPPHNEQFF | TGTGCCAGCAGTGACTATTTAGCGGGGCCGCCCCACAATGAGCAGTTCTTC
TRBD2 | TRBJ2-5 | NA | TRBV14 | CASSPVVGIAGGPSETQYF | TGTGCCAGCAGCCCTGTGGTCGGAATAGCGGGGGGGCCCTCGGAGACCCAGTACTTC
TRBD2 | TRBJ2-3 | once | TRBV5-1 | CASSLEPSAGVGYTQYF | TGCGCCAGCAGCTTGGAACCTAGCGCGGGAGTGGGGTATACGCAGTATTTT
NA | TRBJ2-7 | NA | TRBV5-1 | CASSLVDGTLPHEQYF | TGCGCCAGCAGCTTGGTAGACGGGACACTTCCTCACGAGCAGTACTTC
NA | TRBJ1-2 | NA | TRBV7-2 | CASSRDGNYGYTF | TGTGCCAGCAGCCGCGATGGAAACTATGGCTACACCTTC
TRBD1 | TRBJ2-2 | few | TRBV28 | CASSLQGAVSLNTGELFF | TGTGCCAGCAGTTTGCAGGGGGCAGTCTCCCTGAACACCGGGGAGCTGTTTTTT
TRBD2 | TRBJ2-1 | NA | TRBV10-1 | CASSLAGGRNQGEQFF | TGCGCCAGCAGCCTAGCGGGAGGACGAAATCAGGGTGAGCAGTTCTTC
NA | TRBJ2-1 | NA | TRBV19 | CASSIEVGGPPLNEQFF | TGTGCCAGTAGTATAGAAGTCGGGGGACCTCCCCTCAATGAGCAGTTCTTC